A selection of T cell receptor beta chains follows, all from one sample in a study of glioma-infiltrating T cells after dendritic cell vaccination. The method was immunoSEQ multiplex PCR; TCRdb's version includes in-frame clones alone and lacks a portion of them. The table lists 91,000 or so clones, over 80% of them singletons. The sequenced sample was blood, obtained after dendritic cell vaccination. Receptors were obtained from a human donor with glioblastoma. Both conserved end residues are part of each CDR3. D genes are given only for firm matches. Clone size appears in some rows only: once, few, many, or a class for an expanded clone.

CDR3 DNA	CDR3 protein	clone size	J gene	V gene	D gene
TGTGCCAGCAGGAAGGGAGGGTTCACCGGGGAGCTGTTTTTT	CASRKGGFTGELFF	few	TRBJ2-2	TRBV4-2	TRBD2
TGTGCCAGCAGTGAAGCAGGGTCACAGGGGGCCTACGAGCAGTACTTC	CASSEAGSQGAYEQYF	-	TRBJ2-7	TRBV6-1	TRBD1
TGTGCCAGCACTGACCAGGGAGGGTTCTATGGCTACACCTTC	CASTDQGGFYGYTF	-	TRBJ1-2	TRBV2	-
TGTGCCAGCAGCCGGGGACAGGGAAACTATGGCTACACCTTC	CASSRGQGNYGYTF	once	TRBJ1-2	TRBV11-1	TRBD1
TGTGCCACCAGCAGACAGGGGCGGGAAGCTTTCTTT	CATSRQGREAFF	-	TRBJ1-1	TRBV15	-
TGTGCCAGCAGTTACAGTCTGGCAAGTTCCTACGAGCAGTACTTC	CASSYSLASSYEQYF	-	TRBJ2-7	TRBV6-5	-
TGTGCCAGCAGCTTAGAAGGTGGAGCGACCCAGTACTTC	CASSLEGGATQYF	once	TRBJ2-5	TRBV7-9	-
TGTGCCAGCAGGGATGGGACATATTCCAATGAGCAGTTCTTC	CASRDGTYSNEQFF	-	TRBJ2-1	TRBV6-6	-
TGTGCCAGCAGCCAAGATTGGGCCGGCGCTGGAAACACCATATATTTT	CASSQDWAGAGNTIYF	-	TRBJ1-3	TRBV4-2	-
TGCGCCAGCAGCCTGAGCGGGGGGCGGGGAGAGACCCAGTACTTC	CASSLSGGRGETQYF	-	TRBJ2-5	TRBV5-1	TRBD2
TGTGCCAGCTATAGCGGAGGGTGTTTGACTGAAGCTTTCTTT	CASYSGGCLTEAFF	-	TRBJ1-1	TRBV21-1	-
TGTGCCAGCAGTCGGAATGAAAAACTGTTTTTT	CASSRNEKLFF	-	TRBJ1-4	TRBV25-1	-
TGTGCCTGGAGTATGCGTCCTAATGAAAAACTGTTTTTT	CAWSMRPNEKLFF	-	TRBJ1-4	TRBV30	-
TGCGCCAGCAGCCCGGACAGGGTGGGCACTGAAGCTTTCTTT	CASSPDRVGTEAFF	many	TRBJ1-1	TRBV5-1	TRBD1
TGTGCCATCGAGGATCCAGGAAACACCATATATTTT	CAIEDPGNTIYF	-	TRBJ1-3	TRBV10-3	-